Listed below are T cell receptor beta chains from one sample, sequenced in a study of cytomegalovirus exposure and HLA in healthy donors. Assay: immunoSEQ multiplex PCR; the TCRdb copy retains only in-frame clones and omits some. Here the sample spans 110,000 to 150,000 clones, around four fifths being singletons. Sequencing used PBMCs. The receptor source for this set is a boy younger than 10 in good health and CMV-seronegative. Each CDR3 is given with its conserved first and last residue. The D gene is left open where the match is weak. Clone size is given for some rows only: seen once, a few or many times, or a class if the clone is expanded.

.,TRBV6-1,TRBD1,TRBJ2-7,TGTGCCAGCAGGAGGACAGGGGGGAAGGAGCAGTACTTC,CASRRTGGKEQYF
.,TRBV6-5,.,TRBJ1-2,TGTGCCAGCAGCAGGACGGGGAACTATGGCTACACCTTC,CASSRTGNYGYTF
.,TRBV28,.,TRBJ1-2,TGTGCCAGCAGTTTATACACGGGGAACTATGGCTACACCTTC,CASSLYTGNYGYTF
.,TRBV5-5,TRBD1,TRBJ2-7,TGTGCCAGCAGCCCGGGGCCGGGACAGTCATCCTACGAGCAGTACTTC,CASSPGPGQSSYEQYF
.,TRBV6-5,.,TRBJ2-7,TGTGCCAGCAGTTACACTACGGGTCTCACCTACGAGCAGTACTTC,CASSYTTGLTYEQYF
.,TRBV4-1,TRBD2,TRBJ2-7,TGCGCCAGCAGCCAAGACTGGACCGGACTAGCGGAGGGCTACGAGCAGTACTTC,CASSQDWTGLAEGYEQYF
.,TRBV6-5,.,TRBJ2-7,TGTGCCAGCACTCCCGCTAGGGGATACGAGCAGTACTTC,CASTPARGYEQYF
.,TRBV9,.,TRBJ1-2,TGTGCCAGCAGCCCATCGAGCGGATTCCGCTCCTCTGGCTACACCTTC,CASSPSSGFRSSGYTF
.,TRBV6-5,TRBD1,TRBJ2-3,TGTGCCAGCAGTCCACGACAGGGGTTCACAGATACGCAGTATTTT,CASSPRQGFTDTQYF
.,TRBV5-4,TRBD1,TRBJ2-1,TGTGCCAGCAGCTCTCCAGGGGGCTTATACAATGAGCAGTTCTTC,CASSSPGGLYNEQFF
.,TRBV5-8,.,TRBJ2-1,TGTGCCAGCAGCCCAGGGGCTTTCTACAATGAGCAGTTCTTC,CASSPGAFYNEQFF
.,TRBV2,TRBD1,TRBJ1-5,TGTGCCAGCAGGGAGGGACAGGGGGAGTATCAGCCCCAGCATTTT,CASREGQGEYQPQHF
few,TRBV5-5,TRBD1,TRBJ2-1,TGTGCCAGCAGCACAGACGGGACAGAGTACAATGAGCAGTTCTTC,CASSTDGTEYNEQFF
.,TRBV10-3,TRBD1,TRBJ2-3,TGTGCCACATCACAGGGGCAGGGCACAGATACGCAGTATTTT,CATSQGQGTDTQYF
.,TRBV28,TRBD1,TRBJ1-2,TGTGCCAGCAGTTTGACAGGGGAGCACTATGGCTACACCTTC,CASSLTGEHYGYTF
.,TRBV5-8,TRBD1,TRBJ1-3,TGTGCCAGCAGCTGGGACAGTCCCGTCTCTGGAAACACCATATATTTT,CASSWDSPVSGNTIYF
.,TRBV4-1,.,TRBJ1-5,TGCGCCAGCAGCCATGTCGTCAATCAGCCCCAGCATTTT,CASSHVVNQPQHF
once,TRBV28,.,TRBJ2-5,TGTGCCAGCTTTCCGTCCTTTACAGGAGAGACCCAGTACTTC,CASFPSFTGETQYF
.,TRBV7-9,.,TRBJ1-5,TGTTCCAGCAGCTCCATATCCAACCGGGACAAGCGAAAACGTCAGCCCCAGCATTTT,CSSSSISNRDKRKRQPQHF
.,TRBV6-1,.,TRBJ2-7,TGTGCCAGCAGTGATTGGGGCAGGAACTACGAGCAGTACTTC,CASSDWGRNYEQYF
.,TRBV29-1,TRBD2,TRBJ2-7,TGCAGCGTTGCCTTGGTCGGGAGGGCCTATTACGAGCAGTACTTC,CSVALVGRAYYEQYF
.,TRBV6-5,.,TRBJ1-2,TGTGCCAGCAGAGACCAGGGCGCCTATGGCTACACCTTC,CASRDQGAYGYTF
.,TRBV7-9,.,TRBJ1-1,TGTGCCAGCAGCTCCCCGACAGAGTCGGCGAACACTGAAGCTTTCTTT,CASSSPTESANTEAFF
.,TRBV7-9,.,TRBJ1-1,TGTTCCAGCGTAGGCGGGAACACTGAAGCTTTCTTT,CSSVGGNTEAFF
.,TRBV10-2,TRBD2,TRBJ2-1,TGCGCCAGCAGTGAGGGGAGCTGGCGGGAGCTTTCCTACAATGAGCAGTTCTTC,CASSEGSWRELSYNEQFF
.,TRBV2,TRBD2,TRBJ2-1,TGTGCCAGCACCCCGGGACTAGCGGTTAACAATGAGCAGTTCTTC,CASTPGLAVNNEQFF
.,TRBV2,.,TRBJ2-5,TGTGCCAGCAGCCGGGACATATCAGAGACCCAGTACTTC,CASSRDISETQYF
.,TRBV4-1,.,TRBJ1-5,TGCGCCAGCAGCCCGAGGAGCAATCAGCCCCAGCATTTT,CASSPRSNQPQHF
.,TRBV6-5,.,TRBJ1-5,TGTGCCAGCAGTTCTACCGGGACTCAATACAATCAGCCCCAGCATTTT,CASSSTGTQYNQPQHF
.,TRBV11-3,.,TRBJ2-1,TGTGCCAGCAGCAAAGAAAGACTAGTGAATGAGCAGTTCTTC,CASSKERLVNEQFF
.,TRBV6-5,.,TRBJ1-4,TGTGCCAGCAGTGAATACTGGGTACAGGAAAAACTGTTTTTT,CASSEYWVQEKLFF
.,TRBV5-5,.,TRBJ2-2,TGTGCCAGCAGCTTCGGCGTCGGCGGAGGAGGTGGGGGGGAGCTGTTTTTT,CASSFGVGGGGGGELFF
few,TRBV29-1,TRBD2,TRBJ2-1,TGCAGCGGGACTAGCGGCTACAATGAGCAGTTCTTC,CSGTSGYNEQFF
.,TRBV19,TRBD2,TRBJ2-4,TGTGCCATATCTCCCGGGGGGAACATTCAGTACTTC,CAISPGGNIQYF
.,TRBV5-5,.,TRBJ1-4,TGTGCCAGCAGCTTGGCCAACAGGGCAACTAATGAAAAACTGTTTTTT,CASSLANRATNEKLFF
.,TRBV10-3,.,TRBJ1-1,TGTGACATCAGTGAGACGCAGGTCGGGGGGAGCACTGAAGCTTTCTTT,CDISETQVGGSTEAFF
.,TRBV5-8,TRBD1,TRBJ1-5,TGTGCCAGCAGCCGGGACAGCGGCAATCAGCCCCAGCATTTT,CASSRDSGNQPQHF
.,TRBV4-1,TRBD1,TRBJ1-6,TGCGCCAGCAGCCACAGGGACAGTGGTTTATCCTATAATTCACCCCTCCACTTT,CASSHRDSGLSYNSPLHF
.,TRBV7-9,TRBD1,TRBJ1-1,TGTGCCAGCAGCAGTGGACAGGGCCTTCGGGATTTAACTGAAGCTTTCTTT,CASSSGQGLRDLTEAFF
few,TRBV28,TRBD1,TRBJ1-2,TGTGCCAGCAGTTCACGACACAACGACAGGGTCCTCTATGGCTACACCTTC,CASSSRHNDRVLYGYTF
.,TRBV27,TRBD2,TRBJ2-3,TGTGCCAGCAGTTTATCGCGGGGGGCTAGCACAGATACGCAGTATTTT,CASSLSRGASTDTQYF
.,TRBV14,.,TRBJ2-7,TGTGCCAGCAGCCAAGTAAATAACGAGCAGTACTTC,CASSQVNNEQYF
once,TRBV18,.,TRBJ1-1,TGTGCCAGCTCACCCCTCAACGACCGGAGCCGCTTT,CASSPLNDRSRF
.,TRBV2,.,TRBJ2-1,TGTGCCAGCAGTGCAGGCGACCTCGTGAATGAGCAGTTCTTC,CASSAGDLVNEQFF
.,TRBV10-2,.,TRBJ2-7,TGCGCCAGCAGTGAGTCTCACAGGGCAACCCTCTCCTACGAGCAGTACTTC,CASSESHRATLSYEQYF
.,TRBV7-3,TRBD1,TRBJ2-1,TGTGCCAGCAGCTTGGGCGACGACAGGGATGAGCAGTTCTTC,CASSLGDDRDEQFF
.,TRBV7-3,TRBD1,TRBJ2-7,TGTGCCAGCAGCCTGGGACAGGGGAACTACGAGCAGTACTTC,CASSLGQGNYEQYF
few,TRBV2,TRBD1,TRBJ1-3,TGTGCCAGTGGACAGGGGGGAAACACCATATATTTT,CASGQGGNTIYF
.,TRBV4-3,.,TRBJ2-3,TGCGCCAGCAGCCTCCTGAATGAGGGCGGGAGCACAGATACGCAGTATTTT,CASSLLNEGGSTDTQYF
.,TRBV5-4,TRBD1,TRBJ2-4,TGTGCCAGCAGCCCGACAGGGGCGCTCATTCAGTACTTC,CASSPTGALIQYF
.,TRBV1,.,TRBJ2-4,TGCACCAGCAGCCAAGATTTAGAGGGCCCCAAAGCCAAAAACATTCAGTACTTC,CTSSQDLEGPKAKNIQYF
.,TRBV18,TRBD1,TRBJ1-2,TGTGCCAGCTCACCAAAAAATGTACAGGGGTCGTCCGCCGGCTACACCTTC,CASSPKNVQGSSAGYTF
.,TRBV6-1,TRBD1,TRBJ1-1,TGTGCCAGCAGTATCATCACAGGGGCCGGGGCTTTCTTT,CASSIITGAGAFF